This T cell receptor beta chain was identified in a study of T cells in narcolepsy. The trim removed 3 bases at V and 6 bases at J, leaving 8 bases unmatched. Germline CDR1 is SGHRS and CDR2 is YFSETQ. The CDR3 totals 14 residues. Only in-frame clones appear in the TCRdb table, and some are missing; sequencing was by immunoSEQ multiplex PCR. The data contain about 22,000 clones, 81% of them singletons. This TCR was recovered from a human donor in good health. Sample: memory (CD45RA-) CD4+ T cells from blood. This chain uses TRBV5-1 with TRBJ2-7; 8 positions agree with TRBD2. CDR3 in DNA: TGCGCCAGCAGCTCCGGGGGGGTGGTCTCCGAGCAGTACTTC. It encodes CASSSGGVVSEQYF.